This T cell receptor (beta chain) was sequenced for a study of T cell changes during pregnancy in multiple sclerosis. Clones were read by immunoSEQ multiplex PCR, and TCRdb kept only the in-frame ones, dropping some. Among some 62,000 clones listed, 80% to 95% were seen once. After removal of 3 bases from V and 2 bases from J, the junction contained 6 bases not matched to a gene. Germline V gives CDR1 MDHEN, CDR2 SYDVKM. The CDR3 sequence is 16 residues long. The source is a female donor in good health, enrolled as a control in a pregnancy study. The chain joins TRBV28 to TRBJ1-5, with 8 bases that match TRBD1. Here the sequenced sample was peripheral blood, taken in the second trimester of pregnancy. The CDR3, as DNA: TGTGCCAGCAGTTTGGGGGGGGGACAGGGCAATCAGCCCCAGCATTTT. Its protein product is CASSLGGGQGNQPQHF.